Shown below are 16 T cell receptor beta chains from a single sample sequenced in a study of OX40 agonist ivuxolimab in advanced cancers. Produced via immunoSEQ multiplex PCR; TCRdb's table is partial and in-frame only. The data show roughly 100,000 clones, 70% to 90% seen once. The sequenced sample was CD4+ or CD8+ T cells sorted from blood, obtained in a trial of the OX40 agonist ivuxolimab. The source of these receptors is an adult with an advanced solid tumor such as melanoma, head and neck, liver or kidney cancer.

This clone was seen only a few times. This rearrangement joins TRBV9 to TRBJ1-4, with 11 bases matching TRBD1. V shed 4 bases and J 6 bases; nucleotides not matched to a gene: 5. CDR3 length: 15 amino acids. Germline CDR1 reads SGDLS; CDR2 reads YYNGEE. In nucleotides, the CDR3 is TGTGCCAGCAGCCCCTGGGACAGGGGGGATGAAAAACTGTTTTTT. Protein sequence: CASSPWDRGDEKLFF. Using reference TRBV9 and TRBJ1-4 for the parts outside the CDR3, the full variable domain is DSGVTQTPKHLITATGQRVTLRCSPRSGDLSVYWYQQSLDQGLQFLIQYYNGEERAKGNILERFSAQQFPDLHSELNLSSLELGDSALYFCASSPWDRGDEKLFFGSGTQLSVL.

The CDR3 DNA reads as TGTGTAGCGGGACAGGGAAACACTGAAGCTTTCTTT. It yields the protein CVAGQGNTEAFF. J is TRBJ1-1 and V is TRBV7-9; 9 bases line up with TRBD1. Germline V CDR1 and CDR2: SEHNR, FQNEAQ (reference sequence). This CDR3 has 12 residues.

Regarding this clone: At one boundary the junction diverges from the germline segment, which might be a read error. CDR3: CASSLSPGGGTF. CDR3 coding DNA: TGTGCCAGCTCCTTATCACCCGGAGGGGGTACGTTC. The chain uses TRBV18 and TRBJ2-7; D may be TRBD1 or TRBD2 (6 bases each). This CDR3 has 12 amino acids. Germline CDR1 and CDR2: KGHSH and LQKENI.

The V and J genes are TRBV30 and TRBJ2-7, with TRBD1 matching over 9 bases. Germline CDR1 GTSNPN, CDR2 SVGIG (reference sequence). The CDR3 extends over 14 amino acids. V trimming: 2 bases; J trimming: 3 bases; junction bases outside the gene matches: 5. This chain's CDR3 is CAWSLGQGFYEQYF. Written as DNA, the CDR3 is TGTGCCTGGAGTCTAGGACAGGGGTTCTACGAGCAGTACTTC.

For this clone: The same CDR3 arises from other DNA sequences in this sample as well. The gene calls are TRBV7-2 and TRBJ1-1, with D hard to call. V was shortened by 2 bases and J by 0 bases, with 10 bases between the two germline ends. The CDR3 spans 15 residues. The germline CDR1 and CDR2 sequences are SGHTA and FQGNSA. The CDR3 sequence: CASSLNPTMNTEAFF. CDR3 coding DNA: TGTGCCAGCAGCTTAAATCCAACCATGAACACTGAAGCTTTCTTT.

This clone was counted a single time. V gene TRBV5-1 combines with J gene TRBJ2-5; TRBD1 matches 7 bases. CDR3 size: 15 residues. Unmatched junction bases numbered 9, after V lost 4 bases and J lost 3 bases. Per the germline V gene, CDR1 is SGHRS and CDR2 is YFSETQ. The CDR3 reads CASSIAGTEKETQYF. CDR3 nucleotides: TGCGCCAGCAGCATAGCCGGGACAGAGAAAGAGACCCAGTACTTC. The entire variable domain, with the rest obtained from reference TRBV5-1 and TRBJ2-5, is as follows: KAGVTQTPRYLIKTRGQQVTLSCSPISGHRSVSWYQQTPGQGLQFLFEYFSETQRNKGNFPGRFSGRQFSNSRSEMNVSTLELGDSALYLCASSIAGTEKETQYFGPGTRLLVL.

This chain uses TRBV4-1 with TRBJ2-3, with unresolved D. V dropped 1 base and J dropped 10 bases, with 12 bases sitting between them. The length of the CDR3 is 13 residues. The germline gives CDR1 MGHRA, CDR2 YSYEKL. CDR3: CASSQVSSPSQYF. Written as DNA, the CDR3 is TGCGCCAGCAGCCAAGTATCTAGTCCTTCGCAGTATTTT.

The chain uses TRBV7-8 and TRBJ2-2; D is unresolved. Germline V gives CDR1 SGHVS, CDR2 FQNEAQ. This CDR3 is built from 14 residues. The V end was cut by 1 base, the J end by 4 bases, with 7 bases between. The DNA of the CDR3 is TGTGCCAGCAGCTTAGGGGTTCTCACCGGGGAGCTGTTTTTT. Encoded protein: CASSLGVLTGELFF.

This clone was seen only a few times. This sequence joins TRBV28 and TRBJ1-2; D is unresolved. This CDR3 has 12 amino acids. Germline-derived CDR1 and CDR2 are MDHEN and SYDVKM. V gave up 3 bases and J gave up 4 bases, with 6 bases separating them. In DNA, the CDR3 is TGTGCCAGCAGTTTCAGGATCTATGGCTACACCTTC. It encodes CASSFRIYGYTF.

There are a few counts of this clone. The rearrangement links TRBV25-1 to TRBJ1-2, with TRBD1 as a possible D gene (5 bases). V lost 4 bases and J 4 bases, leaving 10 bases between the germline ends. CDR3 length equals 13 residues. CDR1 is MGHDK and CDR2 is SYGVNS in the germline V gene. This CDR3 reads CASSAAGGYGYTF. The CDR3 coding sequence is TGTGCCAGCAGTGCCGCCGGGGGCTATGGCTACACCTTC.

The chain recombines TRBV30 with TRBJ1-2; D is possibly TRBD1 (6 bases). The CDR3 runs to 13 residues. Germline V CDR1 and CDR2: GTSNPN, SVGIG (reference sequence). The V gene lost 5 bases and the J gene lost 2 bases, with 12 bases spanning the gap. CDR3 residues: CAWSGVKNYGYTF. CDR3 bases: TGTGCCTGGTCAGGGGTTAAGAACTATGGCTACACCTTC.

This clone has just one count. The chain uses TRBV7-9 and TRBJ2-6; no clear D. Germline assignment: CDR1 SEHNR and CDR2 FQNEAQ (reference sequence). Deletions cut 8 bases from V and 0 bases from J, with 8 bases between. This CDR3 has 14 residues. The CDR3 sequence: CASGPSSGANVLTF. As DNA, the CDR3 is TGTGCCAGCGGACCGAGCTCTGGGGCCAACGTCCTGACTTTC.

The chain is built from TRBV28 and TRBJ2-7; 9 positions match TRBD2. V was pared by 3 bases and J by 6 bases, with 6 bases of the junction left unmatched. The CDR3 is made up of 14 amino acids. In germline, CDR1 is MDHEN, CDR2 SYDVKM. The CDR3 sequence: CASSFLAGATEQYF. CDR3 nucleotide sequence: TGTGCCAGCAGTTTTTTAGCGGGAGCCACCGAGCAGTACTTC. Combining the CDR3 with reference TRBV28 and TRBJ2-7 gives the whole variable domain DVKVTQSSRYLVKRTGEKVFLECVQDMDHENMFWYRQDPGLGLRLIYFSYDVKMKEKGDIPEGYSVSREKKERFSLILESASTNQTSMYLCASSFLAGATEQYFGPGTRLTVT.

This rearrangement joins TRBV7-6 to TRBJ1-2; tentative D call: TRBD1 (5 bases). Trimming cost V 5 bases and J 0 bases, with 22 bases left between them. There are 18 residues in the CDR3. Germline assignment: CDR1 SGHVS and CDR2 FNYEAQ. The CDR3 DNA reads as TGTGCCAGCAGCGCGTTAGGGGTGGGTACCCGAGCTAACTATGGCTACACCTTC. Its protein product is CASSALGVGTRANYGYTF.

The chain recombines TRBV7-6 with TRBJ2-5, with 8 bases aligning to TRBD1. There are 18 residues in the CDR3. The J segment lost 1 base and the V segment lost 6 bases, leaving 16 bases of the junction unmatched. CDR1 SGHVS and CDR2 FNYEAQ come from the germline V gene. CDR3 in DNA: TGTGCCAGCAGGTCGGGAAACAGTGCTACAGGGGGCCAAGAGACCCAGTACTTC. It is translated as CASRSGNSATGGQETQYF. Together with reference TRBV7-6 and TRBJ2-5, the CDR3 gives the full variable domain: GAGVSQSPRYKVTKRGQDVALRCDPISGHVSLYWYRQALGQGPEFLTYFNYEAQQDKSGLPNDRFSAERPEGSISTLTIQRTEQRDSAMYRCASRSGNSATGGQETQYFGPGTRLLVL.

This clone was counted between two and nine times. This chain uses TRBV7-8 with TRBJ1-3; possible D gene TRBD1, 6 bases. This CDR3 spans 15 amino acids. Looked up from germline, CDR1 is SGHVS and CDR2 is FQNEAQ. Trimming removed 5 bases from V and 4 bases from J, with 15 bases in between. Here the CDR3 DNA reads TGTGCCAGCAGCCTCTCGACAGGACTAGGAAACACCATATATTTT. Protein sequence: CASSLSTGLGNTIYF.